Detailed here is one TCR beta chain. The sample belongs to a study of blood T cell repertoires in COVID-19. The CDR3 spans 16 residues. Germline V gives CDR1 SGHTA, CDR2 FQGNSA. Germline trimming cut 5 bases from V and 4 bases from J; bases unmatched to any gene: 10. Enrollees, roughly 18 to 90 years old, lived in approximately 24 US areas. Recovery meant two consecutive negative NP/OP PCR tests, professional clearance, or resolved symptoms. Authors' processing steps: Reference gene primer amplification in the assay estimated nucleated cell counts. Clones were read by immunoSEQ multiplex PCR, and TCRdb kept only the in-frame ones, dropping some. V and J calls and clone size come straight from that table; D and trimming were deduced from the DNA. Of 300,000 to 350,000 clones listed, about 90% were seen once; the top ten hold roughly 1%.

The receptor comes from a woman in her 30s who had recovered from COVID-19. Sequenced material: PBMCs or T cells enriched from blood (not recorded which). This sequence joins TRBV7-2 and TRBJ2-2; TRBD1 agrees at 7 bases. As DNA, the CDR3 is TGTGCCAGCAGCCCACAGCCCGGGACAGCCACCGGGGAGCTGTTTTTT. It is translated as CASSPQPGTATGELFF.